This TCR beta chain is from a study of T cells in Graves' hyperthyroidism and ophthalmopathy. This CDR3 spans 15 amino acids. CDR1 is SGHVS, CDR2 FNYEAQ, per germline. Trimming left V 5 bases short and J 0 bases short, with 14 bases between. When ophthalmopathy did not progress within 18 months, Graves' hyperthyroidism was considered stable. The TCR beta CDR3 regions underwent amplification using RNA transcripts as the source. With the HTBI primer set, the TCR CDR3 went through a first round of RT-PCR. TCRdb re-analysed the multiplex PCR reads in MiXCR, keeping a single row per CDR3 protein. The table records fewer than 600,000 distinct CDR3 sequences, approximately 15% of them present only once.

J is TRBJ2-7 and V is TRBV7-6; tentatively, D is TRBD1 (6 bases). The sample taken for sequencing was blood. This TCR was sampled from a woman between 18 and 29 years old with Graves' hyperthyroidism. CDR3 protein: CASSPLRDTSYEQYF. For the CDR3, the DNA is TGTGCCAGCAGCCCACTCCGGGACACCTCCTACGAGCAGTACTTC.